The 28 T cell receptor beta chains presented below share a single source sample, sequenced in a study of blood T cell repertoires in COVID-19. Here immunoSEQ multiplex PCR was the method, and the copy in TCRdb shows in-frame clones only, minus some. The sample shows approximately 170,000 clones, 70% to 80% of them seen only once. Sample: peripheral blood. Receptors were obtained from a woman aged 45-59 years with acute or convalescent COVID-19.

The chain couples TRBV27 to TRBJ1-6; D may be TRBD1 (6 bases). Trimming took 2 bases from V and 0 from J, leaving 11 bases between them. Germline assignment: CDR1 MNHEY and CDR2 SMNVEV (reference sequence). The CDR3 is made up of 17 amino acids. The chain's CDR3 is CASSLKADSSYNSPLHF. As DNA, the CDR3 is TGTGCCAGCAGTTTAAAAGCGGACAGCTCCTATAATTCACCCCTCCACTTT.

The V call is TRBV10-3, the J call TRBJ1-5; 7 bases are a match to TRBD1. The trim removed 3 bases at V and 4 bases at J, leaving 6 bases unmatched. Looked up from germline, CDR1 is ENHRY and CDR2 is SYGVKD. This CDR3 comprises 15 residues. CDR3 sequence (DNA): TGTGCCATCAGTGAAAGAGCAGGGGGGAATCAGCCCCAGCATTTT. As protein: CAISERAGGNQPQHF.

This clone was seen a few times. The chain is built from TRBV5-1 and TRBJ2-1; 7 bases are a match to TRBD2. This CDR3 has 13 amino acids. V was clipped by 5 bases and J by 6 bases; unmatched bases: 5. Germline V lookup: CDR1 SGHRS, CDR2 YFSETQ. The CDR3 is CASRRGEGNEQFF. CDR3 nucleotide sequence: TGCGCCAGCAGACGCGGGGAGGGCAATGAGCAGTTCTTC.

The rearrangement joins TRBV6-2 or TRBV6-3 to TRBJ1-4; D remains unclear. The CDR3 has 16 residues. Trimming removed 6 bases from V and 0 bases from J, with 14 bases in between. The germline CDR1 and CDR2 sequences are MNHEY and SVGEGT. The CDR3 coding sequence is TGTGCCAGCAGCAAAACTGCCCCTGCAACTAATGAAAAACTGTTTTTT. It encodes CASSKTAPATNEKLFF.

The rearrangement uses TRBV2 and TRBJ1-4, with D maybe TRBD1 (5 bases). The germline gives CDR1 SNHLY, CDR2 FYNNEI. The CDR3 extends over 16 amino acids. Deletions cut 7 bases from V and 6 bases from J, with 21 bases between. The CDR3 is CASTLGRGGTDEKLFF. The CDR3 nucleotides are TGTGCCAGCACTTTGGGTCGTGGGGGGACGGATGAAAAACTGTTTTTT.

The CDR3 DNA reads as TGTGCCAGCAGTGAAATCGGGGGGGAAAATAGCAATCAGCCCCAGCATTTT. This codes for CASSEIGGENSNQPQHF. The chain joins TRBV25-1 to TRBJ1-5; D is possibly TRBD1 (5 bases). Trimming took 2 bases from V and 0 from J, leaving 14 bases between them. Germline V gives CDR1 MGHDK, CDR2 SYGVNS. This CDR3 has 17 amino acids.

The chain couples TRBV2 to TRBJ1-4; possibly TRBD1 for D (5 bases). The V gene lost 7 bases and the J gene lost 3 bases, with 9 bases spanning the gap. This CDR3 spans 13 amino acids. CDR1 is SNHLY and CDR2 is FYNNEI in the germline V gene. The CDR3 spells CASTGNPNEKLFF. The DNA of the CDR3 is TGTGCCAGCACAGGGAACCCTAATGAAAAACTGTTTTTT.

This clone was found a few times. The rearrangement uses TRBV30 and TRBJ2-3, with D unresolved. CDR1 and CDR2 (germline): GTSNPN, SVGIG (reference sequence). V lost 8 bases, J lost 1 base, and 13 bases lay in between. The CDR3 extends over 13 amino acids. CDR3 nucleotides: TGTGCCGACTCGGAGTGGGGCACAGATACGCAGTATTTT. Its translation is CADSEWGTDTQYF.

This clone has just one count. The V call is TRBV7-8, the J call TRBJ2-7; no firm D call. The CDR3 totals 13 residues. The V gene's germline CDR1 is SGHVS and CDR2 FQNEAQ. V was cut by 5 bases and J by 2 bases, with 10 bases left in between. CDR3 sequence reads: CASSRSAPYEQYF. In DNA form, the CDR3 reads TGTGCCAGCAGCCGATCCGCGCCCTACGAGCAGTACTTC.

This chain joins TRBV19 and TRBJ1-1, with D perhaps TRBD1 (6 bases). Between the trimmed V and J ends, which lost 5 bases and 10 bases, there was a span of 8 bases. Germline values: CDR1 LNHDA, CDR2 SQIVND (reference sequence). CDR3 size: 10 residues. The CDR3 here is CASSGGTAFF. The CDR3 nucleotides are TGTGCCAGTAGTGGGGGCACAGCTTTCTTT.

The V and J genes are TRBV28 and TRBJ2-7; D is uncertain. CDR1 and CDR2 (germline): MDHEN, SYDVKM. Trimming removed 3 bases from V and 7 bases from J, with 10 bases in between. The CDR3 is 12 amino acids. The CDR3 protein is CASSLGPWEQYF. For the CDR3, the DNA is TGTGCCAGCAGTTTGGGCCCCTGGGAGCAGTACTTC.

The rearrangement joins TRBV6-5 to TRBJ1-2; the D is unclear. Germline values: CDR1 MNHEY, CDR2 SVGAGI. CDR3 length: 14 amino acids. V lost 6 bases and J lost 4, with 15 bases in between. CDR3 amino acids: CASSSLEGVYGYTF. The CDR3 DNA follows: TGTGCCAGCAGCTCGTTGGAGGGCGTCTATGGCTACACCTTC.

DNA for the CDR3: TGCGCCAGCAGTGAGTCACTAGCGGGGCTTTACAATGAGCAGTTCTTC. This sequence encodes CASSESLAGLYNEQFF. The chain carries TRBV10-1 and TRBJ2-1, with 10 nucleotides matching TRBD2. The V gene end was trimmed by 0 bases and the J gene end by 4 bases; junction bases not matched to a gene: 3. CDR1 is WNHNN, CDR2 SYGVQD, per germline (reference sequence). There are 16 residues in the CDR3.

This chain uses TRBV18 with TRBJ1-1, with unresolved D. The CDR3 runs to 15 residues. Germline CDR1 and CDR2: KGHSH and LQKENI. V was pared by 3 bases and J by 3 bases, with 14 bases between. CDR3 coding DNA: TGTGCCAGCTCACCTTCCGCGGAAAGACACACTGAAGCTTTCTTT. Protein product: CASSPSAERHTEAFF. Based on the CDR3 plus reference TRBV18 and TRBJ1-1, the full variable domain is NAGVMQNPRHLVRRRGQEARLRCSPMKGHSHVYWYRQLPEEGLKFMVYLQKENIIDESGMPKERFSAEFPKEGPSILRIQQVVRGDSAAYFCASSPSAERHTEAFFGQGTRLTVV.

The rearrangement links TRBV19 to TRBJ2-2; the match to TRBD1 covers 8 bases. Trimming cost V 9 bases and J 3 bases; bases outside gene matches: 9. The CDR3 totals 15 residues. Germline assignment: CDR1 LNHDA and CDR2 SQIVND (reference sequence). The CDR3 is CASSRTGWDTGELFF. CDR3 coding DNA: TGTGCCAGCTCAAGGACAGGGTGGGACACCGGGGAGCTGTTTTTT.

This chain joins TRBV10-3 and TRBJ2-7; TRBD2 is a possible D gene (6 bases). Trimming removed 5 bases at V and 7 bases at J, with 18 bases between. The CDR3 has 14 amino acids. Germline V gives CDR1 ENHRY, CDR2 SYGVKD. CDR3 nucleotides: TGTGCCATCAGTTGGTCGGGAGAGCTTCGAGAGCAGTACTTC. Protein product: CAISWSGELREQYF.

The chain is built from TRBV9 and TRBJ2-7; D remains ambiguous. CDR3 length: 14 residues. From germline, CDR1 is SGDLS and CDR2 YYNGEE. Trimming removed 4 bases at V and 2 bases at J, with 13 bases between. The CDR3 loop is CASSPVDLPYEQYF. CDR3 in DNA: TGTGCCAGCAGCCCCGTAGACTTACCCTACGAGCAGTACTTC.

V and J are TRBV7-2 and TRBJ1-1, with TRBD1 matching over 9 bases. Unmatched junction bases numbered 7, after V lost 6 bases and J lost 5 bases. The CDR3 has 14 amino acids. Germline-derived CDR1 and CDR2 are SGHTA and FQGNSA. CDR3 sequence reads: CASRAGTGRTEAFF. The DNA of the CDR3 is TGTGCCAGCAGAGCCGGGACAGGGCGTACTGAAGCTTTCTTT.

The count of this clone is one. The chain links TRBV30 to TRBJ1-2; 8 positions match TRBD1. The germline V gene has CDR1 GTSNPN and CDR2 SVGIG (reference sequence). This CDR3 has 14 residues. V lost 2 bases to trimming and J lost 3 bases; unmatched junction nucleotides: 5. The CDR3 sequence: CAWSLAGGHYGYTF. The CDR3 DNA follows: TGTGCCTGGAGTCTGGCAGGGGGCCACTATGGCTACACCTTC.

CDR3 amino acids: CASSPGWSYEQYF. Written as DNA, the CDR3 is TGTGCCAGCAGCCCCGGGTGGTCCTACGAGCAGTACTTC. This chain links TRBV3-1 (or the pseudogene TRBV3-2) with TRBJ2-7; D unresolved. The ends were cut back, 4 bases at V and 1 base at J, with 8 bases in the middle. The length of the CDR3 is 13 residues. Germline CDR1 LGHDT, CDR2 YNNKEL (reference sequence).

This chain links TRBV6-5 with TRBJ2-7; 7 bases are a match to TRBD1. Germline V gene lookup returns CDR1 MNHEY and CDR2 SVGAGI. Losses at the gene ends were 5 bases for V and 0 bases for J; bases not matched to a gene: 4. This CDR3 has 14 amino acids. The CDR3 sequence is CASSRQGNSYEQYF. CDR3 coding DNA: TGTGCCAGCAGTAGACAGGGAAACTCCTACGAGCAGTACTTC.

The chain combines TRBV30 with TRBJ1-3; TRBD1 might be the D (6 bases). Trimming removed 0 bases at V and 1 base at J, with 19 bases between. Germline loops: CDR1 GTSNPN, CDR2 SVGIG (reference sequence). This CDR3 has 18 residues. CDR3 protein: CAWSVGWQGRASGNTIYF. As DNA, the CDR3 is TGTGCCTGGAGTGTAGGTTGGCAGGGGAGGGCTTCTGGAAACACCATATATTTT. Looking up the rest from reference TRBV30 and TRBJ1-3 gives the full variable domain: SQTIHQWPATLVQPVGSPLSLECTVEGTSNPNLYWYRQAAGRGLQLLFYSVGIGQISSEVPQNLSASRPQDRQFILSSKKLLLSDSGFYLCAWSVGWQGRASGNTIYFGEGSWLTVV.

In this sample, this clone turned up a few times. The CDR3 region has the DNA TGTGCCAGTAGTACACGACAGGGGGCAGGAACCGGGGAGCTGTTTTTT. Protein sequence: CASSTRQGAGTGELFF. This rearrangement joins TRBV19 to TRBJ2-2; TRBD1 matches at 10 bases. Trimming cost V 4 bases and J 5 bases; bases outside gene matches: 7. Germline assignment: CDR1 LNHDA and CDR2 SQIVND (reference sequence). This CDR3 region has 16 residues.

This clone was seen more than once but under ten times. This chain uses TRBV5-1 with TRBJ1-1, with 7 bases fitting TRBD1. J gave up 1 base and V 2 bases, and 5 bases lay outside the gene matches. This CDR3 comprises 15 residues. The germline V gene encodes CDR1 SGHRS and CDR2 YFSETQ. Here the CDR3 reads CASSFGRTGNTEAFF. CDR3 DNA: TGCGCCAGCAGCTTTGGAAGGACAGGGAACACTGAAGCTTTCTTT.

The chain links TRBV28 to TRBJ1-1; perhaps TRBD1 as D (5 bases). The length of the CDR3 is 15 residues. V was shortened by 3 bases and J by 11 bases, with 22 bases between the two germline ends. Per germline, CDR1 MDHEN and CDR2 SYDVKM. The CDR3 DNA is TGTGCCAGCAGTTTTCTCGCTCAGGGATGGATTGGCGCTTTCTTT. It encodes CASSFLAQGWIGAFF.

The gene calls are TRBV19 and TRBJ1-5; 10 bases align to TRBD1. Germline CDR1 and CDR2: LNHDA and SQIVND (reference sequence). J lost 2 bases, V lost 0 bases, and 1 base had no gene match. The CDR3 has 16 residues. The CDR3 coding sequence is TGTGCCAGTAGTATAGAAGGGACAGGGGGCAATCAGCCCCAGCATTTT. Protein sequence: CASSIEGTGGNQPQHF.

This clone appeared once. The chain links TRBV28 to TRBJ1-2; possible D gene TRBD1, 6 bases. The CDR3 has 14 residues. Germline-derived CDR1 and CDR2 are MDHEN and SYDVKM. Trimming cost V 5 bases and J 5 bases, with 15 bases left between them. This CDR3 reads CASSLSTGGYGYTF. Here the CDR3 DNA reads TGTGCCAGCAGTCTTTCGACAGGCGGTTATGGCTACACCTTC.

V usage is TRBV28 and J usage is TRBJ2-3; 16 positions agree with TRBD2. Germline V gives CDR1 MDHEN, CDR2 SYDVKM. The CDR3 loop spans 20 amino acids. The V segment lost 4 bases and the J segment 2 bases; nucleotides outside the gene matches: 12. In DNA form, the CDR3 reads TGTGCCAGCAGTTCTGTGGGGGGACTAGCGGGAGGGTCATACACAGATACGCAGTATTTT. This translates into CASSSVGGLAGGSYTDTQYF.